Below, 32 T cell receptor beta chains from the same sample are listed, as sequenced in a study of T cells in Graves' hyperthyroidism and ophthalmopathy. Researchers took RNA transcripts and amplified the TCR beta CDR3 regions from them. During a first-round RT-PCR of the TCR CDR3, the HTBI primer set was used. One entry per CDR3 protein results from TCRdb running MiXCR on the multiplex PCR reads. The sample records nearly 600,000 distinct CDR3 sequences, about 14% being singletons. Sequencing was done on a sample of blood. These TCRs come from a woman between 18 and 29 years old with Graves' ophthalmopathy.

This clonotype was observed many times. The rearrangement joins TRBV5-5 to TRBJ2-7, with 10 positions matching TRBD1. V gave up 0 bases and J gave up 2 bases; unmatched junction bases: 5. This CDR3 spans 16 amino acids. Germline CDR1 and CDR2: SGHKS and YYEKEE (reference sequence). The CDR3 here is CASSLAVGQGTYEQYF. The CDR3 region has the DNA TGTGCCAGCAGCTTGGCGGTGGGACAGGGGACCTACGAGCAGTACTTC. Filled out from reference TRBV5-5 and TRBJ2-7, the complete variable domain reads DAGVTQSPTHLIKTRGQQVTLRCSPISGHKSVSWYQQVLGQGPQFIFQYYEKEERGRGNFPDRFSARQFPNYSSELNVNALLLGDSALYLCASSLAVGQGTYEQYFGPGTRLTVT.

This clonotype was observed many times. The V and J genes are TRBV10-3 and TRBJ2-7, with 7 bases identical to TRBD2. The CDR3 spans 14 residues. After removal of 4 bases from V and 0 bases from J, the junction contained 3 bases not matched to a gene. Germline V gives CDR1 ENHRY, CDR2 SYGVKD. The CDR3 spells CAISAERGSYEQYF. The DNA of the CDR3 is TGTGCCATCAGTGCCGAGCGGGGCTCCTACGAGCAGTACTTC.

This clonotype was picked up many times. This chain joins TRBV27 and TRBJ1-2; maybe TRBD1 (6 bases). The CDR3 covers 14 residues. Trimming shortened V by 2 bases and J by 5 bases, and 12 bases separated the two germline ends. Germline V gene sequence: CDR1 MNHEY, CDR2 SMNVEV (reference sequence). CDR3: CASSLRPRGYGYTF. In DNA form, the CDR3 reads TGTGCCAGCAGTTTACGACCCAGGGGTTATGGCTACACCTTC.

This clonotype was detected many times. V and J are TRBV12-3 or TRBV12-4 and TRBJ2-7; tentatively, D is TRBD1 or TRBD2 (6 bases each). The CDR3 spans 17 residues. Trimming shortened V by 4 bases and J by 0 bases, and 19 bases separated the two germline ends. The CDR3 spells CASSSAQGGGYSYEQYF. In nucleotides, the CDR3 is TGTGCCAGCAGTTCCGCCCAAGGAGGGGGTTACTCCTACGAGCAGTACTTC.

In this sample, this clonotype turned up many times. The CDR3 spells CASRTESEAFF. In DNA, the CDR3 is TGTGCCAGCAGAACAGAGTCTGAAGCTTTCTTT. This chain connects TRBV7-9 to TRBJ1-1; the D is unclear. The V gene lost 6 bases and the J gene lost 6 bases, with 8 bases spanning the gap. Germline V CDR1 and CDR2: SEHNR, FQNEAQ (reference sequence). The CDR3 has 11 amino acids.

The chain couples TRBV4-1 to TRBJ2-1, with TRBD1 matching 8 bases. Looked up from germline, CDR1 is MGHRA and CDR2 is YSYEKL. This CDR3 has 15 residues. Trimming removed 3 bases from V and 2 bases from J; junction bases left unmatched: 3. The chain's CDR3 is CASSQPTGAYNEQFF. In nucleotides, the CDR3 is TGCGCCAGCAGCCAGCCGACAGGGGCCTACAATGAGCAGTTCTTC.

The rearrangement joins TRBV4-3 to TRBJ2-5, with D tentatively TRBD2 (5 bases). Trimming shortened V by 4 bases and J by 0 bases, and 15 bases separated the two germline ends. This CDR3 has 16 amino acids. Germline lookup yields CDR1 LGHNA and CDR2 YSLEER. CDR3 nucleotide sequence: TGCGCCAGCAGCCCTGGGCCCGGAGGCTACCAAGAGACCCAGTACTTC. Amino acids: CASSPGPGGYQETQYF.

About this clonotype: It may be a read error: a sequence one base away is much more abundant. V is TRBV27 and J is TRBJ1-5, with 9 bases lining up with TRBD1. The germline CDR1 and CDR2 sequences are MNHEY and SMNVEV (reference sequence). There are 14 residues in the CDR3. CDR3 sequence: CASTPGTGYHPQHF. The CDR3 coding sequence is TGTGCCAGCACCCCCGGGACAGGGTATCATCCCCAGCATTTT.

The genes are TRBV29-1 and TRBJ2-1, with TRBD1 as a possible D gene (5 bases). In germline, CDR1 is SQVTM, CDR2 ANQGSEA. The V end lost 0 bases, the J end lost 10 bases, and 16 bases lay between the germline ends. The CDR3 is 14 amino acids. The chain's CDR3 is CSVEDSDSTSEQFF. The CDR3 DNA reads TGCAGCGTTGAAGATAGTGACAGTACTTCCGAGCAGTTCTTC.

CDR3 coding DNA: TGTGCCAGCAGTGGCGAGGCAGGAGGAGGGGGGCCCCAGCATTTT. It encodes CASSGEAGGGGPQHF. This chain uses TRBV7-6 with TRBJ1-5; weak D call: TRBD1 (6 bases). Trimming cost V 6 bases and J 9 bases, with 21 bases left between them. This CDR3 is built from 15 residues. CDR1 is SGHVS, CDR2 FNYEAQ, per germline. The variable domain in full, completed from reference TRBV7-6 and TRBJ1-5, reads GAGVSQSPRYKVTKRGQDVALRCDPISGHVSLYWYRQALGQGPEFLTYFNYEAQQDKSGLPNDRFSAERPEGSISTLTIQRTEQRDSAMYRCASSGEAGGGGPQHFGDGTRLSIL.

This clonotype has just a few counts. The rearrangement links TRBV4-1 to TRBJ1-5; TRBD1 might be the D (5 bases). V was shortened by 4 bases and J by 2 bases, with 18 bases between the two germline ends. This CDR3 has 17 amino acids. CDR1 and CDR2 (germline): MGHRA, YSYEKL. The CDR3 loop reads CASSLRRDGGGNQPQHF. CDR3 coding DNA: TGCGCCAGCAGCCTCCGACGGGACGGCGGGGGCAATCAGCCCCAGCATTTT.

This clonotype was seen repeatedly, ten times or more. The gene calls are TRBV10-3 and TRBJ2-5; a possible D gene is TRBD2 (6 bases). The CDR3 extends over 15 amino acids. Germline loops: CDR1 ENHRY, CDR2 SYGVKD. V was cut by 3 bases and J by 2 bases, with 13 bases left in between. The CDR3 nucleotides read TGTGCCATCAGTGATGAGGGAGGTGAACAAGAGACCCAGTACTTC. It encodes CAISDEGGEQETQYF.

This clonotype was seen ten or more times. The chain couples TRBV27 to TRBJ1-1, with TRBD1 identical over 12 bases. V trimming: 5 bases; J trimming: 0 bases; junction bases outside the gene matches: 7. There are 17 residues in the CDR3. Germline CDR1 MNHEY, CDR2 SMNVEV (reference sequence). CDR3 nucleotides: TGTGCCAGCAGTCCGCTCGGGACAGGGGGCATGAACACTGAAGCTTTCTTT. This translates into CASSPLGTGGMNTEAFF.

The table lists this clonotype with many counts. The chain recombines TRBV30 with TRBJ2-1, with TRBD2 as a possible D gene (6 bases). This CDR3 region has 12 residues. V lost 4 bases to trimming and J lost 10 bases, with 14 bases between them. Germline loops: CDR1 GTSNPN, CDR2 SVGIG (reference sequence). Written as DNA, the CDR3 is TGTGCCTGGAACGCCGGAGGGAACGAGCAGTTCTTC. It translates to CAWNAGGNEQFF.

The chain recombines TRBV5-1 with TRBJ1-1, with TRBD1 matching 7 bases. Germline-derived CDR1 and CDR2 are SGHRS and YFSETQ. The J segment lost 2 bases and the V segment lost 3 bases, leaving 7 bases of the junction unmatched. This CDR3 is 15 amino acids long. The CDR3 reads CASSSFRDSNTEAFF. The CDR3 DNA sequence: TGCGCCAGCAGCTCGTTCCGGGACAGTAACACTGAAGCTTTCTTT.

The sample holds a few counts of this clonotype. This sequence may be a read error, since a much larger clone differs from it by one base. The J gene is TRBJ2-1, the V gene TRBV10-3; D perhaps matches TRBD2 (5 bases). Germline-derived CDR1 and CDR2 are ENHRY and SYGVKD. CDR3 length: 16 amino acids. CDR3 residues: CAINRETASSCNEQFF. In DNA form, the CDR3 reads TGTGCCATTAACCGGGAAACAGCTAGCTCCTGCAATGAGCAGTTCTTC.

This clonotype was found many times. V usage is TRBV7-9 and J usage is TRBJ2-1, with a weak D call TRBD1 (5 bases). The CDR3 spans 14 residues. The V end lost 3 bases, the J end lost 10 bases, and 16 bases lay between the germline ends. Germline values: CDR1 SEHNR, CDR2 FQNEAQ (reference sequence). DNA of the CDR3: TGTGCCAGCAGCTTCCTCGACTCGACAGTCGAGCAGTTCTTC. It is translated as CASSFLDSTVEQFF.

V usage is TRBV19 and J usage is TRBJ1-5, with D possibly TRBD1 on 5 matching bases. CDR3 length: 18 amino acids. V shed 5 bases and J shed 2 bases, with 22 bases lying between them. Germline values: CDR1 LNHDA, CDR2 SQIVND (reference sequence). This CDR3 is CASSSGLLSGAGNQPQHF. DNA of the CDR3: TGTGCCAGTAGTTCGGGACTTCTGTCTGGTGCGGGCAATCAGCCCCAGCATTTT.

The DNA for the CDR3 is TGTGCCAGCAGTTCCTTAAGGATCACGAGCGGCTCCTACAATGAGCAGTTCTTC. Its translation: CASSSLRITSGSYNEQFF. The J gene is TRBJ2-1, the V gene TRBV27; TRBD2 is a possible D gene (5 bases). Germline V lookup: CDR1 MNHEY, CDR2 SMNVEV (reference sequence). The CDR3 has 18 residues. V shed 4 bases and J shed 0 bases, with 19 bases lying between them.

This clonotype was observed many times. V is TRBV2 and J is TRBJ1-2; D not resolved. The CDR3 runs to 15 residues. The V gene's germline CDR1 is SNHLY and CDR2 FYNNEI. Trimming pared 2 bases from V and 4 bases from J, leaving 14 bases between. CDR3 coding DNA: TGTGCCAGCAGTGAAATTTCAGGAGGCGGCTATGGCTACACCTTC. Protein: CASSEISGGGYGYTF. Full variable domain (outside the CDR3, taken from reference TRBV2 and TRBJ1-2): EPEVTQTPSHQVTQMGQEVILRCVPISNHLYFYWYRQILGQKVEFLVSFYNNEISEKSEIFDDQFSVERPDGSNFTLKIRSTKLEDSAMYFCASSEISGGGYGYTFGSGTRLTVV.

There are many counts of this clonotype. The chain joins TRBV12-5 to TRBJ2-1; D remains ambiguous. V was clipped by 0 bases and J by 5 bases, with 8 bases between them. Germline assignment: CDR1 LGHNT and CDR2 FRNRAP. The CDR3 extends over 14 amino acids. CDR3 protein: CASGLVGRDNEQFF. CDR3 in DNA: TGTGCTAGTGGTTTGGTTGGACGGGACAATGAGCAGTTCTTC.

In its sample, this clonotype was seen many times. This chain's CDR3 is CASSITGTSGNEQFF. The CDR3 DNA sequence: TGTGCCAGCAGTATAACCGGGACTAGCGGGAATGAGCAGTTCTTC. The chain employs TRBV2 and TRBJ2-1, with TRBD2 matching over 12 bases. V lost 5 bases to trimming and J lost 7 bases; unmatched junction nucleotides: 6. The CDR3 length is 15 residues. Germline loops: CDR1 SNHLY, CDR2 FYNNEI.

This clonotype showed up many times. The gene calls are TRBV2 and TRBJ2-2; the D gene is possibly TRBD1 (6 bases). V shed 6 bases and J shed 7 bases, with 18 bases lying between them. Germline loops: CDR1 SNHLY, CDR2 FYNNEI. CDR3 length equals 15 residues. CDR3 region: CASSLQGELGGELFF. For the CDR3, the DNA is TGTGCCAGCAGCCTACAGGGAGAGTTGGGCGGGGAGCTGTTTTTT. Using reference TRBV2 and TRBJ2-2 for the parts outside the CDR3, the full variable domain is EPEVTQTPSHQVTQMGQEVILRCVPISNHLYFYWYRQILGQKVEFLVSFYNNEISEKSEIFDDQFSVERPDGSNFTLKIRSTKLEDSAMYFCASSLQGELGGELFFGEGSRLTVL.

This clonotype was seen repeatedly, ten times or more. The V call is TRBV3-1, the J call TRBJ1-3; unclear D gene. The CDR3 spans 16 residues. Germline loops: CDR1 LGHDT, CDR2 YNNKEL (reference sequence). V gave up 3 bases and J gave up 1 base, with 13 bases separating them. CDR3 sequence: CASSQPSTPSGNTIYF. In DNA form, the CDR3 reads TGTGCCAGCAGCCAGCCATCGACCCCGTCTGGAAACACCATATATTTT. Together with reference TRBV3-1 and TRBJ1-3, the CDR3 gives the full variable domain: DTAVSQTPKYLVTQMGNDKSIKCEQNLGHDTMYWYKQDSKKFLKIMFSYNNKELIINETVPNRFSPKSPDKAHLNLHINSLELGDSAVYFCASSQPSTPSGNTIYFGEGSWLTVV.

This clonotype was recorded at least ten times. The chain employs TRBV10-3 and TRBJ2-3; 14 nucleotides agree with TRBD2. The CDR3 has 15 residues. Germline CDR1 is ENHRY and CDR2 is SYGVKD. V trimming: 11 bases; J trimming: 4 bases; junction bases outside the gene matches: 8. The CDR3: CASKAGLAGADTQYF. The CDR3 DNA is TGTGCCTCTAAGGCGGGACTAGCGGGGGCAGATACGCAGTATTTT.

This clonotype was counted many times. This rearrangement joins TRBV13 to TRBJ2-7; TRBD2 aligns across 12 bases. CDR3 size: 15 residues. The germline gives CDR1 PRHDT, CDR2 FYEKMQ (reference sequence). V shed 6 bases and J 5 bases; nucleotides not matched to a gene: 8. The CDR3 DNA sequence: TGTGCCAGCAGAAGCGGACTAGCGGGAATGAACGAGCAGTACTTC. It specifies CASRSGLAGMNEQYF.

Ten or more counts support this clonotype. This chain joins TRBV28 and TRBJ1-2, with D hard to call. Per the germline V gene, CDR1 is MDHEN and CDR2 is SYDVKM. There are 12 residues in the CDR3. Trimming stripped 3 bases from V and 8 bases from J, with 10 bases between. The CDR3 spells CASSLVEEGYTF. For the CDR3, the DNA is TGTGCCAGCAGTTTGGTTGAGGAGGGCTACACCTTC.

V is TRBV7-9 and J is TRBJ2-1; TRBD2 agrees at 13 bases. Germline CDR1 SEHNR, CDR2 FQNEAQ (reference sequence). This CDR3 contains 18 residues. V lost 5 bases, J lost 5 bases, and 12 bases stayed unmatched. CDR3 nucleotide sequence: TGTGCCAGCAGCGGAAGGACTAGCGGGAGCGGTCGTAACAATGAGCAGTTCTTC. This translates into CASSGRTSGSGRNNEQFF.

CDR3 sequence reads: CSARPQRGADQETQYF. CDR3 DNA sequence: TGCAGTGCTAGACCTCAGCGGGGGGCCGACCAAGAGACCCAGTACTTC. The chain carries TRBV20-1 and TRBJ2-5; 9 nucleotides line up with TRBD2. The germline V gene encodes CDR1 DFQATT and CDR2 SNEGSKA (reference sequence). The CDR3 contains 16 residues. Trimming at V came to 2 bases and at J to 0 bases, leaving 7 bases not matched to a gene.

This clonotype has a count of ten or more. The chain links TRBV5-1 to TRBJ1-2; no clear D gene. V lost 5 bases and J 5 bases, leaving 10 bases between the germline ends. The CDR3 extends over 12 amino acids. Germline V gene data show CDR1 as SGHRS and CDR2 as YFSETQ. The CDR3 sequence: CASSPNDYGYTF. The DNA for the CDR3 is TGCGCCAGCAGTCCAAACGATTATGGCTACACCTTC.

This clonotype was detected ten times or more. This rearrangement joins TRBV6-1 to TRBJ1-4, with TRBD1 as a possible D gene (5 bases). V was clipped by 6 bases and J by 8 bases, with 19 bases between them. Germline CDR1 and CDR2: MNHNS and SASEGT. The CDR3 has 15 residues. The CDR3 here is CASRQVAGVGEKLFF. The CDR3, as DNA: TGTGCCAGCAGACAAGTGGCGGGGGTAGGGGAAAAACTGTTTTTT.

The rearrangement joins TRBV6-2 or TRBV6-3 to TRBJ2-5; TRBD2 matches at 7 bases. V trimming: 2 bases; J trimming: 0 bases; junction bases outside the gene matches: 0. The CDR3 contains 14 residues. Looked up from germline, CDR1 is MNHEY and CDR2 is SVGEGT. CDR3 DNA: TGTGCCAGCAGTTACCGGGGGGACCAAGAGACCCAGTACTTC. Encoded protein: CASSYRGDQETQYF.